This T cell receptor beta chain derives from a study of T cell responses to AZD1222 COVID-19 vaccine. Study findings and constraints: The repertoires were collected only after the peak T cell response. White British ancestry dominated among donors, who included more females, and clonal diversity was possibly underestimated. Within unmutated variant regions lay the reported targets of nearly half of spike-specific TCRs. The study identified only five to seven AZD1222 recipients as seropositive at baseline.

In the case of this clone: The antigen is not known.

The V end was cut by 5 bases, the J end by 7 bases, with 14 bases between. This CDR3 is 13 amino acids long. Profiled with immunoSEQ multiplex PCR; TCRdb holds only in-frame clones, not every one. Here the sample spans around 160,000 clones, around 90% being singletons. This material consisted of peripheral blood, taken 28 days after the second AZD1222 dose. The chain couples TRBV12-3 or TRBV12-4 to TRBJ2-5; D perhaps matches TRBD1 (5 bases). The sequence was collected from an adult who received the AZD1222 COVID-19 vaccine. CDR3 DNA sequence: TGTGCCAGCAGTCGACAGTTGTTGGGGACCCAGTACTTC. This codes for CASSRQLLGTQYF.